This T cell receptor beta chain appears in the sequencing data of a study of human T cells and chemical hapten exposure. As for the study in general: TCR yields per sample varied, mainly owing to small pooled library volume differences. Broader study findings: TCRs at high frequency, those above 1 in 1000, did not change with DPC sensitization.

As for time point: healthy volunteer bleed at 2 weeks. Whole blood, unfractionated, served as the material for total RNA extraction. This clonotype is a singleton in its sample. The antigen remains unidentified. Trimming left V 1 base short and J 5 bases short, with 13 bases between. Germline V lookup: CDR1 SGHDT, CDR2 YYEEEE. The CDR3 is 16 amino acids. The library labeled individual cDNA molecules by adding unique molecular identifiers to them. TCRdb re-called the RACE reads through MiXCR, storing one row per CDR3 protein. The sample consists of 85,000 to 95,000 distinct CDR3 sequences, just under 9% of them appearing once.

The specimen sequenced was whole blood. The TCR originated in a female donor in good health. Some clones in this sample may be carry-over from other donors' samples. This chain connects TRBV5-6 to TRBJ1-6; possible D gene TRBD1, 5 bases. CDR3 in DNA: TGTGCCAGCAGCTTGTTCCAGGGCGGGAATAATTCACCCCTCCACTTT. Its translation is CASSLFQGGNNSPLHF.